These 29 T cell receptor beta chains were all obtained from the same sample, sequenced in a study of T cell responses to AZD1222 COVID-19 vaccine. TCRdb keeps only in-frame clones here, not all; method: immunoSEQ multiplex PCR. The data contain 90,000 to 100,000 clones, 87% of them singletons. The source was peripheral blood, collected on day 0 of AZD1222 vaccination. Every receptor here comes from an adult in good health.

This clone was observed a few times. The CDR3 region is CASSPWGAGEQYF. In DNA, the CDR3 is TGTGCCAGCAGCCCTTGGGGGGCTGGGGAGCAGTACTTC. The rearrangement joins TRBV9 to TRBJ2-7; D may correspond to TRBD1 or TRBD2 (6 bases each). The CDR3 sequence is 13 residues long. V was clipped by 4 bases and J by 7 bases, with 15 bases between them. Germline-derived CDR1 and CDR2 are SGDLS and YYNGEE. The full variable domain, with the rest looked up from reference TRBV9 and TRBJ2-7, is DSGVTQTPKHLITATGQRVTLRCSPRSGDLSVYWYQQSLDQGLQFLIQYYNGEERAKGNILERFSAQQFPDLHSELNLSSLELGDSALYFCASSPWGAGEQYFGPGTRLTVT.

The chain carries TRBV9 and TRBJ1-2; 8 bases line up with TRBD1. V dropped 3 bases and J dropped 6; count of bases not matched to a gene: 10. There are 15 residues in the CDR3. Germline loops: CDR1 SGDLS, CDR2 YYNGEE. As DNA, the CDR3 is TGTGCCAGCAGCGAGACGGGGACAGGATCTAATGGCTACACCTTC. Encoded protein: CASSETGTGSNGYTF.

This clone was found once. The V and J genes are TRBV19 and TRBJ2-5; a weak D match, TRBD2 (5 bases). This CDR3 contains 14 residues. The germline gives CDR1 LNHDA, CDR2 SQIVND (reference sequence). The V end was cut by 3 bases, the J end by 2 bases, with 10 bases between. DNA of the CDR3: TGTGCCAGTAGTATTGGCGGAGGTCAAGAGACCCAGTACTTC. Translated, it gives CASSIGGGQETQYF.

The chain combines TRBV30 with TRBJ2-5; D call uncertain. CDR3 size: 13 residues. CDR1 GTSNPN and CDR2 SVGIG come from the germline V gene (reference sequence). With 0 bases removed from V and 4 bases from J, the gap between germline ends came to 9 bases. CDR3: CAWSVRAGETQYF. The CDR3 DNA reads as TGTGCCTGGAGTGTTAGGGCCGGAGAGACCCAGTACTTC.

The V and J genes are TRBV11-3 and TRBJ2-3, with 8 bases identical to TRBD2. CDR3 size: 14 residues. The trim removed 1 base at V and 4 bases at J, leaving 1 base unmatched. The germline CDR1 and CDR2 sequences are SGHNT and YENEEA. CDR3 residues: CASSLVAGSDTQYF. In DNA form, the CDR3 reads TGTGCCAGCAGCTTAGTAGCGGGGTCAGATACGCAGTATTTT.

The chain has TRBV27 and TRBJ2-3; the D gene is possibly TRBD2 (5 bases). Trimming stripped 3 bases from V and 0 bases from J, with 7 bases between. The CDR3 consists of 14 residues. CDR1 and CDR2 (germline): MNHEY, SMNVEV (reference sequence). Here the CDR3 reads CASSLWTSTDTQYF. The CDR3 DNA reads TGTGCCAGCAGTTTGTGGACTAGCACAGATACGCAGTATTTT.

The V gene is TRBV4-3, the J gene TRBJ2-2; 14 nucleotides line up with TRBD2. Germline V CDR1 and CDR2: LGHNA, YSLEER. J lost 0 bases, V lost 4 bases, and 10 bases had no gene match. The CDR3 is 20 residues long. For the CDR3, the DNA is TGCGCCAGCAGCCCCTACCACGGACTAGCGGGGGGTACGAACACCGGGGAGCTGTTTTTT. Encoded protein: CASSPYHGLAGGTNTGELFF.

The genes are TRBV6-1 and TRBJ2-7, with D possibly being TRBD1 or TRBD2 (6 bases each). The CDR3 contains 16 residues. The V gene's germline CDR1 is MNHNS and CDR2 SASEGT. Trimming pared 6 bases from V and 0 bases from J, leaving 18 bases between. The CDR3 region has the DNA TGTGCCAGCAGAGAACTGGGGGGCGGTCGCTCCTACGAGCAGTACGTC. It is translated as CASRELGGGRSYEQYV.

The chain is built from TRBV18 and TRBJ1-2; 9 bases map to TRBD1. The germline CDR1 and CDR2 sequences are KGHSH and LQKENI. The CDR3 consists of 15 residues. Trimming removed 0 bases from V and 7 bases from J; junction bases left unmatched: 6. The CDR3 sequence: CASSPPTTGGVGYTF. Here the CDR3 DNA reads TGTGCCAGCTCACCACCAACGACAGGGGGAGTTGGCTACACCTTC.

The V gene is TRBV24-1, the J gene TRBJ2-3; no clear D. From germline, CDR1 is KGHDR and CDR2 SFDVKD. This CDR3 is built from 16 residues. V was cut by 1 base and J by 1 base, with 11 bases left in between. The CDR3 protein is CATSDLKFGGTDTQYF. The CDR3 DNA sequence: TGTGCCACCAGTGATTTAAAGTTTGGGGGCACAGATACGCAGTATTTT.

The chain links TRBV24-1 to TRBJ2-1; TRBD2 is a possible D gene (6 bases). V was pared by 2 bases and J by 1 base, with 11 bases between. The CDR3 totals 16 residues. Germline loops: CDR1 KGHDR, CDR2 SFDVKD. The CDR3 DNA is TGTGCCACCAGTGATTCAGTCGCGGGGTCCTACAATGAGCAGTTCTTC. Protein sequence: CATSDSVAGSYNEQFF.

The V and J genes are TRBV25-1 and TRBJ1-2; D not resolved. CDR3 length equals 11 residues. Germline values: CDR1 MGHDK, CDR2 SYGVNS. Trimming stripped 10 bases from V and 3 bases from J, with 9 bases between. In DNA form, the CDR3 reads TGTGCCACCGGGAAGGACTATGGCTACACCTTC. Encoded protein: CATGKDYGYTF.

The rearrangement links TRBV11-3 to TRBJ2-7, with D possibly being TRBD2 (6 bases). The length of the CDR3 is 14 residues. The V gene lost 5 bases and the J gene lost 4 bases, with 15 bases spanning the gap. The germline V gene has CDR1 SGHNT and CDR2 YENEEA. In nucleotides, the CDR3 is TGTGCCAGCAGCCCGAGGGACTTTCAGTACGAGCAGTACGTC. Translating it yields CASSPRDFQYEQYV.

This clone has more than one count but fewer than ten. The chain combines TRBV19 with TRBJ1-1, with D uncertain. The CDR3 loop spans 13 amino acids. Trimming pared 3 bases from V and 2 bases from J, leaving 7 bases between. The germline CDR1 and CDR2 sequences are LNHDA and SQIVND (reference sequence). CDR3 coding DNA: TGTGCCAGTAGTATCGGGTTTAACACTGAAGCTTTCTTT. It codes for CASSIGFNTEAFF.

The CDR3, as DNA: TGTGCCAGCAGTTCTCAAACAGGGGGCCTTCATCAGCCCCAGCATTTT. This translates into CASSSQTGGLHQPQHF. The chain is built from TRBV27 and TRBJ1-5, with 9 bases matching TRBD1. CDR3 size: 16 residues. The V gene's germline CDR1 is MNHEY and CDR2 SMNVEV (reference sequence). The junction had 9 bases not matched to a gene; V was cut back by 4 bases and J by 5 bases.

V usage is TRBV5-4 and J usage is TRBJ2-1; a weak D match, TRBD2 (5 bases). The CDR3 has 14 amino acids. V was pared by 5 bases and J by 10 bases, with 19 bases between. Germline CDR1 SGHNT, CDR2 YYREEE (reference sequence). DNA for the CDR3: TGTGCCAGCAGTCCCTCGGAGGCTAGTTACGAGCAGTTCTTC. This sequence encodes CASSPSEASYEQFF.

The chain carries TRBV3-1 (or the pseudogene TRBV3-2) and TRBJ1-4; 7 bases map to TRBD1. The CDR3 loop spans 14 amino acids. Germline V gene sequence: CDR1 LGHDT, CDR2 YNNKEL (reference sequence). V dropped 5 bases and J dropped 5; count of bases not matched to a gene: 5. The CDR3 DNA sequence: TGTGCCAGCAGCTACAGGGGACGGAATGAAAAACTGTTTTTT. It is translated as CASSYRGRNEKLFF.

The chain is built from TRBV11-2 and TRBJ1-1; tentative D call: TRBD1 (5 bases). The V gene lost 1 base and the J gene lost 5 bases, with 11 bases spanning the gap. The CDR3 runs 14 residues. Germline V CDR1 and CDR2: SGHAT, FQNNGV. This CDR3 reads CASSLGRGSTEAFF. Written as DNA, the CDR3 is TGTGCCAGCAGCTTAGGTCGGGGGTCTACTGAAGCTTTCTTT.

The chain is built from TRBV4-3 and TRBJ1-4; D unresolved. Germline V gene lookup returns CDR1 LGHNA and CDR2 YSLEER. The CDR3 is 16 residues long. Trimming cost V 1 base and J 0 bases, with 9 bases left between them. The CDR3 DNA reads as TGCGCCAGCAGCCAAGTTGAAGATGCAACTAATGAAAAACTGTTTTTT. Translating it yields CASSQVEDATNEKLFF.

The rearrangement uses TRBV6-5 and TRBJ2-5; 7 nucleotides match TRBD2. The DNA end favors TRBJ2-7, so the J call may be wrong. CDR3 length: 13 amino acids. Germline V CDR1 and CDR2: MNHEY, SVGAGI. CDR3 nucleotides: TGTGCCAGCACGGCGGGGGTAGCCTACGAGCAGTACTTC. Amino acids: CASTAGVAYEQYF.

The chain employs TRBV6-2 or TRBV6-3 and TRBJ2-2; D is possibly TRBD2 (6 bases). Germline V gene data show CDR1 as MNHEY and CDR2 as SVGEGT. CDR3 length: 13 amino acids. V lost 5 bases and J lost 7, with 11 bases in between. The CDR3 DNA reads TGTGCCAGCAGTGGGGGAGGTGGCGGGGAGCTGTTTTTT. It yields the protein CASSGGGGGELFF.

The CDR3: CASSQAGSYEQYV. The CDR3 region has the DNA TGTGCCAGCAGCCAGGCGGGCTCCTACGAGCAGTACGTC. The rearrangement uses TRBV3-1 (or the pseudogene TRBV3-2) and TRBJ2-7, with TRBD2 as a possible D gene (5 bases). The CDR3 length is 13 residues. Germline V gene data show CDR1 as LGHDT and CDR2 as YNNKEL (reference sequence). The V end lost 3 bases, the J end lost 0 bases, and 6 bases lay between the germline ends.

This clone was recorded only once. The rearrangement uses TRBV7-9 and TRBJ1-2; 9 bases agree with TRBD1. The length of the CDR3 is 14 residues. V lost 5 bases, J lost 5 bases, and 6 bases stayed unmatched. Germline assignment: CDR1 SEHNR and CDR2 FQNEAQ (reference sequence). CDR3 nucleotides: TGTGCCAGCAGCCCCCGGACAGGGGTTTATGGCTACACCTTC. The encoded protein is CASSPRTGVYGYTF.

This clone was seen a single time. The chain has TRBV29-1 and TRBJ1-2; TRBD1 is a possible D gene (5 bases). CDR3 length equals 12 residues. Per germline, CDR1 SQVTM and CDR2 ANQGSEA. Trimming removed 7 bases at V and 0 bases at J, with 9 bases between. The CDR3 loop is CSGGEANYGYTF. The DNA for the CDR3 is TGCAGCGGGGGGGAAGCTAACTATGGCTACACCTTC.

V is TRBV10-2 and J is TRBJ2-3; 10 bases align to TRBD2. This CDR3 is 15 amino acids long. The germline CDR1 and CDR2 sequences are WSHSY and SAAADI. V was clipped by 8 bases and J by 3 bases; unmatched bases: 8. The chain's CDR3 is CASCPGLASTDTQYF. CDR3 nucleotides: TGCGCCAGCTGCCCGGGACTAGCGTCGACAGATACGCAGTATTTT.

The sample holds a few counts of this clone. Here the CDR3 DNA reads TGTGCCAGCAGCGTAACACCGGGACAGGGGTCGTTTCCCCGTGGCTACACCTTC. Encoded protein: CASSVTPGQGSFPRGYTF. The chain combines TRBV9 with TRBJ1-2, with TRBD1 matching 10 bases. The length of the CDR3 is 18 residues. V gave up 1 base and J gave up 7 bases; unmatched junction bases: 16. CDR1 is SGDLS, CDR2 YYNGEE, per germline.

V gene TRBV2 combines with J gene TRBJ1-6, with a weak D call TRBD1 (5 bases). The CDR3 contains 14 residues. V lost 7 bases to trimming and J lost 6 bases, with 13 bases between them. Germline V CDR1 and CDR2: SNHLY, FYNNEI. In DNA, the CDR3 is TGTGCCAGCAAGGGGCAGGGCGGTAATTCACCCCTCCACTTT. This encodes CASKGQGGNSPLHF. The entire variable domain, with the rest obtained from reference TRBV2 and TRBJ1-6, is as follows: EPEVTQTPSHQVTQMGQEVILRCVPISNHLYFYWYRQILGQKVEFLVSFYNNEISEKSEIFDDQFSVERPDGSNFTLKIRSTKLEDSAMYFCASKGQGGNSPLHFGNGTRLTVT.

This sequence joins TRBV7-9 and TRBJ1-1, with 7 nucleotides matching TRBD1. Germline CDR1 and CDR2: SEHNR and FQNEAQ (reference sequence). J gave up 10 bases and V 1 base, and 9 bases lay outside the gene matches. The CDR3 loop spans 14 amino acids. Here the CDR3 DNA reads TGTGCCAGCAGCTTAGTGGGGCAGGGGGATGTAGCTTTCTTT. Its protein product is CASSLVGQGDVAFF.

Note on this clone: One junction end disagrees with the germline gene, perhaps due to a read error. CDR3: CASSLSGGELFF. In nucleotides, the CDR3 is TGTGCCAGCAGCTTGTCTGGCGGGGAGCTGTTTTTT. V gene TRBV5-1 combines with J gene TRBJ2-2, with unresolved D. Germline V gene sequence: CDR1 SGHRS, CDR2 YFSETQ. This CDR3 comprises 12 residues.